The next 27 T cell receptor beta chains were all read from a single sample in a study of vaccination and CD4 T cells after COVID-19. TCRdb fed the PCR reads into MiXCR, producing one record per CDR3 protein. The sample contains about 18,000 distinct CDR3 sequences, 55% to 80% of which appear only once. This specimen consisted of CD4+ T cells from blood, obtained after SARS-CoV-2 vaccination. These receptors all stem from a human donor who had recovered from COVID-19.

The V call is TRBV20-1, the J call TRBJ2-5, with 9 positions matching TRBD2. This CDR3 spans 14 amino acids. Germline V CDR1 and CDR2: DFQATT, SNEGSKA (reference sequence). Unmatched junction bases numbered 9, after V lost 6 bases and J lost 4 bases. The DNA of the CDR3 is TGCAGTGCCCCCCTTAGCGGGAGAGGAGAGACCCAGTACTTC. This gives the protein CSAPLSGRGETQYF.

V gene TRBV6-2 or TRBV6-3 combines with J gene TRBJ2-7; 7 nucleotides agree with TRBD2. CDR1 is MNHEY and CDR2 is SVGEGT in the germline V gene. This CDR3 contains 14 residues. V was clipped by 4 bases and J by 3 bases; unmatched bases: 6. The CDR3 protein is CASSSPSGGYEQYF. CDR3 nucleotides: TGTGCCAGCAGTTCCCCCTCGGGGGGCTACGAGCAGTACTTC.

The chain is built from TRBV20-1 and TRBJ2-6; D gene uncertain. The germline CDR1 and CDR2 sequences are DFQATT and SNEGSKA (reference sequence). There are 14 residues in the CDR3. Trimming took off 3 bases at V and 4 bases at J, with 10 bases between the two ends. The CDR3: CSASKLSGANVLTF. The CDR3 nucleotides read TGCAGTGCTAGTAAGTTGAGCGGGGCCAACGTCCTGACTTTC.

The J gene is TRBJ2-3, the V gene TRBV20-1; 11 bases line up with TRBD1. Per germline, CDR1 DFQATT and CDR2 SNEGSKA (reference sequence). There are 14 residues in the CDR3. Trimming cost V 3 bases and J 8 bases; bases outside gene matches: 7. The CDR3 sequence is CSARRGQGAGTQYF. CDR3 bases: TGCAGTGCTAGGCGTGGACAGGGGGCGGGTACGCAGTATTTT.

The genes are TRBV20-1 and TRBJ1-1, with 10 bases fitting TRBD1. This CDR3 is 14 amino acids long. Germline V gives CDR1 DFQATT, CDR2 SNEGSKA (reference sequence). Germline trimming cut 5 bases from V and 5 bases from J; bases unmatched to any gene: 8. CDR3 amino acids: CSALKTGGYTEAFF. The CDR3 DNA reads as TGCAGTGCTCTTAAGACAGGGGGCTATACTGAAGCTTTCTTT.

The CDR3 is CASSGGRSYEQYF. In nucleotides, the CDR3 is TGTGCCAGCAGTGGCGGGAGGAGCTACGAGCAGTACTTC. The chain joins TRBV6-1 to TRBJ2-7; 8 bases line up with TRBD2. The CDR3 has 13 residues. V trimming: 4 bases; J trimming: 3 bases; junction bases outside the gene matches: 2. Per germline, CDR1 MNHNS and CDR2 SASEGT.

The chain links TRBV5-1 to TRBJ2-1, with D unclear. V lost 0 bases and J 5 bases, leaving 6 bases between the germline ends. CDR1 and CDR2 from the germline V gene are SGHRS and YFSETQ. The CDR3 loop spans 13 amino acids. CDR3: CASSLGVNNEQFF. As DNA, the CDR3 is TGCGCCAGCAGCTTGGGAGTGAACAATGAGCAGTTCTTC.

The rearrangement uses TRBV6-1 and TRBJ2-3; D gene unclear. Trimming stripped 6 bases from V and 6 bases from J, with 13 bases between. This CDR3 has 13 residues. The V gene's germline CDR1 is MNHNS and CDR2 SASEGT. The CDR3 region has the DNA TGTGCCAGCAGCCGAACCCCATGGGATACGCAGTATTTT. Its translation: CASSRTPWDTQYF.

This sequence joins TRBV20-1 and TRBJ2-4; D may be TRBD2 (6 bases). There are 18 residues in the CDR3. The V end lost 3 bases, the J end lost 3 bases, and 24 bases lay between the germline ends. Germline assignment: CDR1 DFQATT and CDR2 SNEGSKA (reference sequence). The CDR3 spells CSARQFGGDFLGKNIQYF. In DNA form, the CDR3 reads TGCAGTGCTAGGCAGTTTGGCGGGGACTTTTTAGGCAAAAACATTCAGTACTTC.

This clonotype occurred a few times. The J gene is TRBJ1-2, the V gene TRBV6-1; D unresolved. V gave up 5 bases and J gave up 2 bases, with 12 bases separating them. Germline V gene lookup returns CDR1 MNHNS and CDR2 SASEGT. The CDR3 runs to 14 residues. The CDR3 DNA follows: TGTGCCAGCAGTCCCTTTTTGGGGAACTATGGCTACACCTTC. This translates into CASSPFLGNYGYTF.

This clonotype has a single count. This chain connects TRBV24-1 to TRBJ2-5; D not certain. Trimming pared 6 bases from V and 4 bases from J, leaving 11 bases between. Per the germline V gene, CDR1 is KGHDR and CDR2 is SFDVKD. The CDR3 runs to 13 residues. The CDR3 sequence: CATSQGPRETQYF. The CDR3, as DNA: TGTGCCACCAGTCAAGGACCACGAGAGACCCAGTACTTC.

This clonotype has more than one count but fewer than ten. The chain recombines TRBV20-1 with TRBJ2-4, with 8 bases lining up with TRBD2. This CDR3 has 18 amino acids. Germline V gene lookup returns CDR1 DFQATT and CDR2 SNEGSKA (reference sequence). V was pared by 3 bases and J by 0 bases, with 13 bases of the junction left unmatched. CDR3 amino acids: CSARGKRVAGLAKNIQYF. CDR3 in DNA: TGCAGTGCTAGGGGGAAAAGGGTAGCGGGGCTAGCCAAAAACATTCAGTACTTC.

The chain links TRBV30 to TRBJ1-6; D is ambiguous. The CDR3 length is 14 residues. The V gene's germline CDR1 is GTSNPN and CDR2 SVGIG (reference sequence). V lost 2 bases and J 6 bases, leaving 11 bases between the germline ends. CDR3 coding DNA: TGTGCCTGGAGTTTACACATTGGTAATTCACCCCTCCACTTT. This encodes CAWSLHIGNSPLHF.

The chain combines TRBV19 with TRBJ2-1, with D possibly called TRBD1 or TRBD2 (6 bases each). Germline V gives CDR1 LNHDA, CDR2 SQIVND (reference sequence). CDR3 length: 15 residues. V was trimmed by 1 base and J by 9 bases, leaving 16 bases between them. The CDR3 region is CASSIGAAQGGEQFF. The CDR3 region has the DNA TGTGCCAGTAGTATAGGGGCGGCACAGGGAGGTGAGCAGTTCTTC.

The V gene is TRBV6-1, the J gene TRBJ2-3; D is undetermined. The CDR3 loop spans 14 amino acids. Trimming removed 6 bases from V and 1 base from J, with 11 bases in between. Germline V gene sequence: CDR1 MNHNS, CDR2 SASEGT. This CDR3 is CASRPGRGTDTQYF. DNA of the CDR3: TGTGCCAGCAGACCCGGACGGGGCACAGATACGCAGTATTTT.

This CDR3 is CASSFPNPLQETQYF. The CDR3 DNA is TGTGCCAGCAGCTTCCCGAACCCTCTCCAAGAGACCCAGTACTTC. The rearrangement links TRBV7-3 to TRBJ2-5, with unresolved D. Germline values: CDR1 SGHTA, CDR2 FQGTGA. The ends were cut back, 3 bases at V and 1 base at J, with 12 bases in the middle. The CDR3 runs to 15 residues.

V gene TRBV4-2 combines with J gene TRBJ2-5; 7 nucleotides agree with TRBD1. The CDR3 is made up of 17 amino acids. Losses at the gene ends were 2 bases for V and 1 base for J; bases not matched to a gene: 10. Germline-derived CDR1 and CDR2 are LGHNA and YNFKEQ. Here the CDR3 reads CASSQLIRTGPQETQYF. The CDR3 DNA reads as TGTGCCAGCAGCCAACTCATTAGGACAGGCCCCCAAGAGACCCAGTACTTC.

This chain connects TRBV20-1 to TRBJ2-3; either TRBD1 or TRBD2 may fit D (5 bases each). V was clipped by 4 bases and J by 0 bases, with 11 bases between them. Germline V gene data show CDR1 as DFQATT and CDR2 as SNEGSKA (reference sequence). The CDR3 contains 14 residues. Here the CDR3 reads CSATGTISTDTQYF. CDR3 bases: TGCAGTGCTACCGGGACGATTAGCACAGATACGCAGTATTTT.

CDR3 nucleotide sequence: TGTGCCAGCAGTTCTTCCGGCGGGTGGGAGGCAGATACGCAGTATTTT. Translating gives CASSSSGGWEADTQYF. J is TRBJ2-3 and V is TRBV6-5, with a possible D match to TRBD2 (6 bases). This CDR3 is built from 16 residues. Germline lookup yields CDR1 MNHEY and CDR2 SVGAGI. The ends were cut back, 4 bases at V and 4 bases at J, with 18 bases in the middle.

This clonotype was picked up a small number of times. The J gene is TRBJ2-5, the V gene TRBV6-1; TRBD1 agrees at 11 bases. V lost 6 bases to trimming and J lost 2 bases; unmatched junction nucleotides: 2. The length of the CDR3 is 14 residues. CDR1 and CDR2 from the germline V gene are MNHNS and SASEGT. The DNA for the CDR3 is TGTGCCAGCAGCAGGGACAGGGGGCAAGAGACCCAGTACTTC. This gives the protein CASSRDRGQETQYF.

The chain joins TRBV5-4 to TRBJ2-5; 11 bases are shared with TRBD2. Germline CDR1 SGHNT, CDR2 YYREEE (reference sequence). This CDR3 spans 16 amino acids. V gave up 4 bases and J gave up 5 bases; unmatched junction bases: 10. The chain's CDR3 is CASSRPTSGSQETQYF. For the CDR3, the DNA is TGTGCCAGCAGCCGTCCTACTAGCGGGAGTCAGGAGACCCAGTACTTC.

CDR3 protein: CSARDFGGVWDSPLHF. The CDR3 DNA reads as TGCAGTGCTAGAGATTTCGGAGGGGTCTGGGATTCACCCCTCCACTTT. The gene calls are TRBV20-1 and TRBJ1-6; tentatively, D is TRBD1 (5 bases). V was trimmed by 0 bases and J by 8 bases, leaving 17 bases between them. CDR1 and CDR2 from the germline V gene are DFQATT and SNEGSKA (reference sequence). The CDR3 spans 16 residues.

This clonotype showed up just a few times. The chain links TRBV20-1 to TRBJ1-4, with D unclear. The ends were cut back, 2 bases at V and 6 bases at J, with 4 bases in the middle. The CDR3 is made up of 11 amino acids. The germline gives CDR1 DFQATT, CDR2 SNEGSKA (reference sequence). The CDR3 protein is CSARHYEKLFF. The CDR3 DNA sequence: TGCAGTGCTAGACACTATGAAAAACTGTTTTTT.

This clonotype was seen only a few times. The J gene is TRBJ1-5, the V gene TRBV20-1; 7 bases line up with TRBD1. CDR3 size: 14 residues. Germline CDR1 reads DFQATT; CDR2 reads SNEGSKA (reference sequence). V trimming: 6 bases; J trimming: 5 bases; junction bases outside the gene matches: 10. As DNA, the CDR3 is TGCAGTGCAAGGGACAGAAGGACCCATCAGCCCCAGCATTTT. Encoded protein: CSARDRRTHQPQHF.

The chain carries TRBV6-2 or TRBV6-3 and TRBJ2-2, with D perhaps TRBD1 (6 bases). This CDR3 contains 15 residues. CDR1 is MNHEY and CDR2 is SVGEGT in the germline V gene. Trimming took 4 bases from V and 0 from J, leaving 9 bases between them. The CDR3 spells CASSWTAANTGELFF. For the CDR3, the DNA is TGTGCCAGCAGTTGGACAGCGGCGAACACCGGGGAGCTGTTTTTT.

This rearrangement joins TRBV7-9 to TRBJ1-6; 11 bases match TRBD1. This CDR3 has 16 amino acids. V shed 4 bases and J 13 bases; nucleotides not matched to a gene: 12. The germline CDR1 and CDR2 sequences are SEHNR and FQNEAQ (reference sequence). In nucleotides, the CDR3 is TGTGCCAGCAGCTCCCGGACAGGGGGCGAATGGTCCCCCCTCCACTTT. Its protein is CASSSRTGGEWSPLHF.

The rearrangement links TRBV20-1 to TRBJ2-1; TRBD2 matches 11 bases. V lost 5 bases, J lost 8 bases, and 14 bases stayed unmatched. The CDR3 loop spans 16 amino acids. The germline V gene has CDR1 DFQATT and CDR2 SNEGSKA (reference sequence). The CDR3 loop reads CSARPPGLAEAYEQFF. The CDR3 nucleotides are TGCAGTGCTCGCCCTCCGGGACTAGCGGAGGCCTATGAGCAGTTCTTC.